This T cell receptor beta chain was identified during a study of blood T cell repertoires in COVID-19. Looking at the study overall: Material from acute and convalescent COVID-19 was sourced from the United States, Italy and Spain. Sources were T cells, B-cell-depleted T cells, or PBMCs; the material itself was cDNA or gDNA.

J lost 6 bases, V lost 1 base, and 5 bases had no gene match. The germline CDR1 and CDR2 sequences are SGHDN and FVKESK. There are 15 residues in the CDR3. In the authors' methods: Amplification from reference gene primers served as the basis for estimated nucleated cell counts. The data were produced by immunoSEQ multiplex PCR, yet TCRdb's version contains in-frame clones alone and is incomplete. The DNA gave D and trimming, while V, J and clone size come from that table. The sample records about 97,000 clones, about 85% being singletons. The receptor's source is a woman aged 65 to 85 with active or convalescent COVID-19. Sample: peripheral blood. The chain has TRBV14 and TRBJ1-5, with TRBD1 matching 8 bases. The CDR3 region has the DNA TGTGCCAGCAGCCAAGTGACAGGGGTTGGTCAGCCCCAGCATTTT. It is translated as CASSQVTGVGQPQHF. The full variable domain, rest sourced from reference TRBV14 and TRBJ1-5, is EAGVTQFPSHSVIEKGQTVTLRCDPISGHDNLYWYRRVMGKEIKFLLHFVKESKQDESGMPNNRFLAERTGGTYSTLKVQPAELEDSGVYFCASSQVTGVGQPQHFGDGTRLSIL.